This entry lists 8 T cell receptor beta chains sequenced from one sample in a study of metastatic and nonmetastatic thyroid tumors. None of the patients had undergone any treatment ahead of thyroid surgery. TCRdb re-clonotyped the PCR reads through MiXCR. Of tens of thousands of clones detected, approximately 17% appear once; the ten largest clones hold 12% to 15%. The source material was tumor tissue. All receptors derive from a female donor with papillary thyroid cancer or a benign thyroid nodule (not recorded which). Some clones in this sample may be carry-over from other donors' samples.

The chain employs TRBV9 and TRBJ2-1; TRBD2 matches 12 bases. Per the germline V gene, CDR1 is SGDLS and CDR2 is YYNGEE. CDR3 length: 17 residues. The V and J ends lost 4 bases and 7 bases, in that order; junction bases with no gene match: 12. The DNA of the CDR3 is TGTGCCAGCAGCCTTTACCGGACTAGCGGGACCCGGAATGAGCAGTTCTTC. Protein: CASSLYRTSGTRNEQFF.

This clone was found many times. Other DNA sequences from this sample encode an identical CDR3 as well. This chain connects TRBV7-8 to TRBJ2-3; tentatively, D is TRBD2 (6 bases). V was clipped by 1 base and J by 6 bases, with 14 bases between them. The CDR3 runs to 15 residues. Looked up from germline, CDR1 is SGHVS and CDR2 is FQNEAQ. The CDR3 region has the DNA TGTGCCAGCAGCTTAGTAAGACTAGAGGCGGATACGCAGTATTTT. This codes for CASSLVRLEADTQYF.

This clone showed up many times. The chain carries TRBV7-2 and TRBJ1-1, with a weak D call TRBD1 (6 bases). CDR1 is SGHTA, CDR2 FQGNSA, per germline. V was clipped by 5 bases and J by 3 bases, with 13 bases between them. The CDR3 has 14 amino acids. The CDR3: CASSHYTGHTEAFF. The CDR3 coding sequence is TGTGCCAGCAGCCATTATACAGGGCACACTGAAGCTTTCTTT.

This clone was seen more than once but under ten times. The chain uses TRBV6-2 or TRBV6-3 and TRBJ2-1; D unclear. Germline V lookup: CDR1 MNHEY, CDR2 SVGEGT. The CDR3 runs to 13 residues. V dropped 5 bases and J dropped 8 bases, with 13 bases sitting between them. The CDR3 region is CASSPAFQYEQFF. Here the CDR3 DNA reads TGTGCCAGCAGTCCCGCCTTCCAATATGAGCAGTTCTTC.

Comments on this clone: This could be a read error, since a much larger clone is one nucleotide away. This chain links TRBV5-6 with TRBJ2-2, with a tentative D call TRBD2 (6 bases). This CDR3 has 14 residues. CDR1 and CDR2 from the germline V gene are SGHDT and YYEEEE. Between the trimmed V and J ends, which lost 4 bases and 4 bases, there was a span of 11 bases. The CDR3: CASSGGFATGELFF. The CDR3 DNA reads as TGTGCCAGCAGCGGGGGGTTCGCCACCGGGGAGCTGTTTTTT.

Many counts were recorded for this clone. The V gene is TRBV5-1, the J gene TRBJ2-1, with no clear D. V was trimmed by 2 bases and J by 8 bases, leaving 11 bases between them. CDR1 is SGHRS and CDR2 is YFSETQ in the germline V gene. This CDR3 spans 13 amino acids. In DNA, the CDR3 is TGCGCCAGCAGCTTTAATTTAGTCGATGAGCAGTTCTTC. Residues: CASSFNLVDEQFF.

This clone was counted at least ten times. The CDR3 here is CASSEDRNSNQPQHF. In DNA form, the CDR3 reads TGTGCCAGCAGTGAAGACAGGAATAGCAATCAGCCCCAGCATTTT. The chain has TRBV6-1 and TRBJ1-5, with D possibly being TRBD1 (5 bases). The CDR3 runs to 15 residues. Germline loops: CDR1 MNHNS, CDR2 SASEGT. V shed 1 base and J shed 0 bases, with 7 bases lying between them.

This clone has a single count. This rearrangement joins TRBV6-7 to TRBJ2-1, with 8 bases matching TRBD2. TRBV6-7 counts as an open reading frame of uncertain function. CDR3 length equals 15 residues. V lost 8 bases, J lost 2 bases, and 8 bases stayed unmatched. The CDR3 DNA reads TGTGCCAGCGGTTCGGGGGGGGGGACCTACAATGAGCAGTTCTTC. Its translation: CASGSGGGTYNEQFF.